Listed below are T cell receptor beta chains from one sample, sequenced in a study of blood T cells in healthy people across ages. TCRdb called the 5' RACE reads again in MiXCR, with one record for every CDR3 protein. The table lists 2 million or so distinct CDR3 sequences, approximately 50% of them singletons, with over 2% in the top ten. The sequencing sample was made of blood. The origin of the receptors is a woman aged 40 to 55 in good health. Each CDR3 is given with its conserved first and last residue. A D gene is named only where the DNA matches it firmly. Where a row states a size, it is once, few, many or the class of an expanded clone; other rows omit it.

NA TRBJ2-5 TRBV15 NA TGTGCCACCAGCGCCCTGACAGCGCAAGAGACCCAGTACTTC CATSALTAQETQYF
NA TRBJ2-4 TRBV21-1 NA TGTGCCAGCAGCAAAGAGGGGCAGGGGGCGCCCCCGGACATTCAGTACTTC CASSKEGQGAPPDIQYF
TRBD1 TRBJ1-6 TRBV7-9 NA TGTGCCAGCAGCACCCGACAGGGGCCCGTGGATTCACCCCTCCACTTT CASSTRQGPVDSPLHF
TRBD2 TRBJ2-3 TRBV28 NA TGTGCCACCGAAGCGGGGGGAACAGATACGCAGTATTTT CATEAGGTDTQYF
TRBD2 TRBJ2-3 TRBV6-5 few TGTGCCAGCAGCATCTTAGCGGGGGGGGGCACAGATACGCAGTATTTT CASSILAGGGTDTQYF
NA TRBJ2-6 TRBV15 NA TGTGCCACCAGCCCTCGGACTGTATTTGGGGCCAACGTCCTGACTTTC CATSPRTVFGANVLTF
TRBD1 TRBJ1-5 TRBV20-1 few TGCAGTGCCCTGGACAGGGGCGGTCAGCCCCAGCATTTT CSALDRGGQPQHF
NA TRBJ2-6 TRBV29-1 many TGCAGCGTTACTAGATCTGGGGCCAACGTCCTGACTTTC CSVTRSGANVLTF
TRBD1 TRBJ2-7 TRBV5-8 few TGTGCCAGCAGCTTACAGGGGGTCGCCTACGAGCAGTACTTC CASSLQGVAYEQYF
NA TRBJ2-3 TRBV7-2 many TGTGCCAGCAGCTTACCTAGCACAGATACGCAGTATTTT CASSLPSTDTQYF
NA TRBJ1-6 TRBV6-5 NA TGTGCCAGCAGAGACACGGGGGCGCGGCGAAATTCACCCCTCCACTTT CASRDTGARRNSPLHF
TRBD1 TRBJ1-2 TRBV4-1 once TGCGCCAGCAGCTCGCGGACAGGCAACAACTATGGCTACACCTTC CASSSRTGNNYGYTF
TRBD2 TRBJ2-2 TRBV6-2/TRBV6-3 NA TGTGCCAGCAACCCAACGACTTCAGTCGGCGGGGGGTTCACCGGGGAGCTGTTTTTT CASNPTTSVGGGFTGELFF
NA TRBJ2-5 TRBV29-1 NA TGCAGCGCCGACTGGGGTGCGACCCAGTACTTC CSADWGATQYF
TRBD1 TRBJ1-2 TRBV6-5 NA TGTGCCAGCAAACAGGGGGTGGTTAACTATGGCTACACCTTC CASKQGVVNYGYTF
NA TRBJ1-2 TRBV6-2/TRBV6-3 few TGTGCCAGCAGGGAGACCTCGGACTATGGCTACACCTTC CASRETSDYGYTF
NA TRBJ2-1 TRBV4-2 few TGTGCCAGCAGCCAAGCACTGACCGGGACACGGGACTACAATGAGCAGTTCTTC CASSQALTGTRDYNEQFF
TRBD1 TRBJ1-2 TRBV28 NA TGTGCCAGCACGATACCAGGGGGCTATGGCTACACCTTC CASTIPGGYGYTF
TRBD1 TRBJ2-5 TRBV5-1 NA TGCGCCAGCAGCTTGGAAGGCAGGGGGAAAGAGACCCAGTACTTC CASSLEGRGKETQYF
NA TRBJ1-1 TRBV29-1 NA TGCAGCGGGTACGCCGACGGGAAATCCGAAGCTTTCTTT CSGYADGKSEAFF
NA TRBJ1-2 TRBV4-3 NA TGCGCCAGCAGCCAAGAACGGTGGACGAGCTACACCTTC CASSQERWTSYTF
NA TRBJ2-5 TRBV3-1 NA TGTGCCAGCAGCCCAAGCCGGGTCCAAGAGACCCAGTACTTC CASSPSRVQETQYF
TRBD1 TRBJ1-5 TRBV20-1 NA TGCAGTGCTTCCACGCCGGGACAGGGGTGGAATCAGCCCCAGCATTTT CSASTPGQGWNQPQHF
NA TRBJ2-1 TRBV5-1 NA TGCGCCAGCCGCGGGGAGTTGAATGAGCAGTTCTTC CASRGELNEQFF
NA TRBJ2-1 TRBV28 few TGTGCCAGCAGCACAAGAGGGGCCCCACGCAACAATGAGCAGTTCTTC CASSTRGAPRNNEQFF
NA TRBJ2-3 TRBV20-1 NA TGCAGTGCTAGCCCCGGGGGAGACACAGATACGCAGTATTTT CSASPGGDTDTQYF
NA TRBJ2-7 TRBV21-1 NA TGTGCCAGCAGCAAAGTATTGCGGGGAGCTGACAATGAGCAGTACTTC CASSKVLRGADNEQYF
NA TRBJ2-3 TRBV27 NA TGTGCCAGCAGCCCCGTTCTATTAGATACGCAGTATTTT CASSPVLLDTQYF
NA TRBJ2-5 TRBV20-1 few TGCAGTGCTTCCACCGGGACATTAAGGGAGACCCAGTACTTC CSASTGTLRETQYF
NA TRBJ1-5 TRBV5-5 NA TGTGCCAGCAGCCTGCTAGGAATCAATCAGCCCCAGCATTTT CASSLLGINQPQHF
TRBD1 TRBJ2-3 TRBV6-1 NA TGTGCCAGCAGTGTCACCGGGACAGACACAGATACGCAGTATTTT CASSVTGTDTDTQYF
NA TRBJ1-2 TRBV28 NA TGTGCCAGCAGTGTACCGCGGGGGAACTATGGCTACACCTTC CASSVPRGNYGYTF
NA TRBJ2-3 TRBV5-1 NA TGCGCCAGCAGCCTGAATCCGGGACTTGCCACAGATACGCAGTATTTT CASSLNPGLATDTQYF
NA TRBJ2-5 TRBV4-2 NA TGTGCCAGCAGCCAAGGGTCCGGCGGAAAAGAGACCCAGTACTTC CASSQGSGGKETQYF
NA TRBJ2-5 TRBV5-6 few TGTGCCAGCAGCCTTCGGTCCAAGTGGGAGACCCAGTACTTC CASSLRSKWETQYF
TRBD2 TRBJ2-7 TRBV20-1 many TGCAGTGCTAGCCGCCCAGCGGGGGCCACCTACGAGCAGTACTTC CSASRPAGATYEQYF
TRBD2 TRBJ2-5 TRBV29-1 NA TGCAGCGCAACTAGCGGGGGCGGGAAAGAGACCCAGTACTTC CSATSGGGKETQYF
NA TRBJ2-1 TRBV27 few TGTGCCAGCAGTTTGTCAGGGATCGGCTACAATGAGCAGTTCTTC CASSLSGIGYNEQFF
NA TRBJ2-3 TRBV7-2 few TGTGCCAGCAGCCCCCAGGGTCACAGCACAGATACGCAGTATTTT CASSPQGHSTDTQYF
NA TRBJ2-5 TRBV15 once TGTGCCACCAGCAGAGATTTCGGGAGAAAGACCCAGTACTTC CATSRDFGRKTQYF
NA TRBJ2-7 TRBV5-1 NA TGCGCCAGCAGCTCCCAAGGAGCGGCGCCCTACGAGCAGTACTTC CASSSQGAAPYEQYF
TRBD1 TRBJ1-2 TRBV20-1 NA TGCAGTGCTAGAGACCCGACAGGGGTTGGTGGCTACACCTTC CSARDPTGVGGYTF
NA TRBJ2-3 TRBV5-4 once TGTGCCAGCAGCTTCGACTCCTCGAAAGCAGATACGCAGTATTTT CASSFDSSKADTQYF
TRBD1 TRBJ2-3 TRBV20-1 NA TGCAGTGCTAGATCGGGACAGGGAAGCACAGATACGCAGTATTTT CSARSGQGSTDTQYF
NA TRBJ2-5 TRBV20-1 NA TGCAGTGCTAGGGGGCAGGATAGGGAGACCCAGTACTTC CSARGQDRETQYF
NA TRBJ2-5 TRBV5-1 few TGCGCCAGCAGCTCCGGTTTAGGCGGAACCCAAGAGACCCAGTACTTC CASSSGLGGTQETQYF
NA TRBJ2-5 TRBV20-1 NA TGCAGTGCACCGACCTTTGAGGTGCAGTACTTC CSAPTFEVQYF
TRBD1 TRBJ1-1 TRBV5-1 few TGTGCCAGCAGCTTTCCAGGGGGAAACACTGAAGCTTTCTTT CASSFPGGNTEAFF
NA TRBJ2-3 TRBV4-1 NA TGCGCCAGCAACCAGGATAGAGATACGCAGTATTTT CASNQDRDTQYF
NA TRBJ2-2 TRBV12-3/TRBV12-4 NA TGTGCCAGCAGTTTAGTCGATTTCAGTTGGGGCAGGGAAGAAACCGGGGAGCTGTTTTTT CASSLVDFSWGREETGELFF
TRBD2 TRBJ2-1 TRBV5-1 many TGCGCCAGCAGCTCCGGGACTAGCGCCTACAATGAGCAGTTCTTC CASSSGTSAYNEQFF
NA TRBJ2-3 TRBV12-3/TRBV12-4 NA TGTGCCAGCAGACCGACAGAGGAAAATACGCAGTATTTT CASRPTEENTQYF
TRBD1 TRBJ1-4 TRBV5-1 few TGCGCCAGCAGGCCGGGACAGACTAATGAAAAACTGTTTTTT CASRPGQTNEKLFF
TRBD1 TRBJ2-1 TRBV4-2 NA TGTGCCAGCAGCCAACCCCTTCCGGGACAGGGGGCGTGTGAGCAGTTCTTC CASSQPLPGQGACEQFF